The 3 T cell receptor beta chains listed next were all sequenced from one sample in a study of tumor-infiltrating lymphocytes in primary liver carcinoma. RNA isolated from unsorted whole blood supplied the blood RNA, with germline DNA also extracted. A constant-region primer served to make TCR beta cDNA from approximately 490 ng total RNA. Three nested multiplex PCR rounds of slightly modified ARM-PCR generated TCR beta libraries. Running roughly 10 cycles apiece, the first two PCR rounds relied on TRBV1-TRBV30 forward primers together with a C-beta reverse primer. TCRdb itself ran the multiplex PCR reads through MiXCR, one entry per CDR3 protein. In the table there are about 180,000 distinct CDR3 sequences, about 60% of which are singletons. Material: peripheral blood. Receptors originate from a man between 35 and 55 years old with primary liver carcinoma and hepatitis B virus infection.

The rearrangement uses TRBV29-1 and TRBJ2-1; D may correspond to TRBD1 or TRBD2 (5 bases each). The length of the CDR3 is 12 residues. Trimming left V 2 bases short and J 9 bases short, with 11 bases between. The germline CDR1 and CDR2 sequences are SQVTM and ANQGSEA. The CDR3 region is CSVEFRGSEQFF. The CDR3 region has the DNA TGCAGCGTTGAATTCCGGGGCAGTGAGCAGTTCTTC.

This clonotype was detected a few times. The chain couples TRBV4-1 to TRBJ2-7, with TRBD1 matching over 7 bases. Trimming took 1 base from V and 3 from J; bases not matched to a gene: 6. This CDR3 comprises 15 residues. Germline CDR1 and CDR2: MGHRA and YSYEKL. CDR3 in amino acids: CASSQGPTGVYEQYF. The CDR3, as DNA: TGCGCCAGCAGCCAAGGCCCCACAGGGGTCTACGAGCAGTACTTC.

Notes on this clonotype: A junction end diverges from the germline sequence, so it may reflect a read error. V usage is TRBV7-8 and J usage is TRBJ2-7; perhaps D is TRBD1 or TRBD2 (5 bases each). Per the germline V gene, CDR1 is SGHVS and CDR2 is FQNEAQ. The CDR3 is 13 residues long. The CDR3 reads CASNPSRGYEQYF. In nucleotides, the CDR3 is TGTGCCAGCAATCCCTCCCGGGGCTACGAGCAATACTTC.